These 30 T cell receptor beta chains originate from one sample sequenced in a study of human versus mouse CDR3 diversity and MHC coevolution. The repertoire was sequenced with immunoSEQ multiplex PCR; TCRdb's copy has only in-frame clones and lacks some. The sample lists approximately 81,000 clones; 90% to 95% were seen once. Sequenced: naive CD4+ T cells from blood. Subset reported: CD45RO-negative CD62L-positive naive CD4 T cells. The receptors were gathered from a person aged 30 to 69 in good health.

The V call is TRBV5-1, the J call TRBJ2-1; 7 bases fit TRBD2. The V and J ends lost 4 bases and 1 base, in that order; junction bases with no gene match: 2. The CDR3 is 14 amino acids. Germline lookup yields CDR1 SGHRS and CDR2 YFSETQ. The CDR3 DNA reads TGCGCCAGCAGCCGCGGGGGTTCCTACAATGAGCAGTTCTTC. It yields the protein CASSRGGSYNEQFF.

In its sample, this clone was seen a few times. This chain links TRBV5-4 with TRBJ1-2; D uncertain. Germline CDR1 is SGHNT and CDR2 is YYREEE (reference sequence). The CDR3 is 15 amino acids. Trimming shortened V by 4 bases and J by 0 bases, and 13 bases separated the two germline ends. CDR3 coding DNA: TGTGCCAGCAGCCAGGCGATGGTTACTAACTATGGCTACACCTTC. Protein: CASSQAMVTNYGYTF.

This chain connects TRBV19 to TRBJ2-2; maybe TRBD2 (6 bases). The germline V gene has CDR1 LNHDA and CDR2 SQIVND (reference sequence). CDR3 length: 17 amino acids. Between the trimmed V and J ends, which lost 3 bases and 4 bases, there was a span of 18 bases. CDR3 DNA sequence: TGTGCCAGTAGTATTACGTCTGCCGGGACTTTCACCGGGGAGCTGTTTTTT. Translating gives CASSITSAGTFTGELFF.

The chain's CDR3 is CASSQQGVINTEAFF. The CDR3 DNA reads TGTGCCAGCAGCCAACAGGGGGTCATCAACACTGAAGCTTTCTTT. V and J are TRBV5-6 and TRBJ1-1; TRBD1 matches 8 bases. With V trimmed by 4 bases and J by 2 bases, 7 bases remained unmatched. The CDR3 runs 15 residues. Germline CDR1 is SGHDT and CDR2 is YYEEEE.

The chain recombines TRBV28 with TRBJ2-7; unclear D gene. Germline CDR1 is MDHEN and CDR2 is SYDVKM. V lost 5 bases to trimming and J lost 6 bases, with 14 bases between them. This CDR3 is 13 amino acids long. The CDR3 here is CASSPYNPGEQYF. CDR3 in DNA: TGTGCCAGCAGTCCCTATAACCCGGGCGAGCAGTACTTC.

This sequence joins TRBV5-1 and TRBJ2-1; D ambiguous. Germline V gene lookup returns CDR1 SGHRS and CDR2 YFSETQ. This CDR3 has 14 amino acids. Trimming removed 5 bases from V and 0 bases from J, with 9 bases in between. This CDR3 reads CASRTTSSYNEQFF. CDR3 nucleotide sequence: TGCGCCAGCAGAACTACGAGCTCCTACAATGAGCAGTTCTTC.

The rearrangement links TRBV28 to TRBJ2-7; D may be TRBD2 (7 bases). V gave up 8 bases and J gave up 5 bases, with 22 bases separating them. Germline V gene lookup returns CDR1 MDHEN and CDR2 SYDVKM. The CDR3 length is 15 residues. Here the CDR3 reads CASLAGASLGHEQYF. The CDR3, as DNA: TGTGCCAGCCTGGCGGGGGCTAGTCTAGGGCACGAGCAGTACTTC.

The chain is built from TRBV29-1 and TRBJ1-1; D is undetermined. This CDR3 comprises 11 residues. Germline lookup yields CDR1 SQVTM and CDR2 ANQGSEA. V was cut by 7 bases and J by 4 bases, with 10 bases left in between. CDR3 residues: CSGREITEAFF. The CDR3 DNA follows: TGCAGCGGACGGGAGATCACTGAAGCTTTCTTT.

This clone has just a few counts. This sequence joins TRBV5-1 and TRBJ1-1; D ambiguous. Germline CDR1 SGHRS, CDR2 YFSETQ. Between the trimmed V and J ends, which lost 4 bases and 0 bases, there was a span of 7 bases. There are 13 residues in the CDR3. The CDR3 DNA follows: TGCGCCAGCAGCACCCCTATGAACACTGAAGCTTTCTTT. Protein: CASSTPMNTEAFF. Variable domain in full (rest from reference TRBV5-1 and TRBJ1-1): KAGVTQTPRYLIKTRGQQVTLSCSPISGHRSVSWYQQTPGQGLQFLFEYFSETQRNKGNFPGRFSGRQFSNSRSEMNVSTLELGDSALYLCASSTPMNTEAFFGQGTRLTVV.

The V call is TRBV5-6, the J call TRBJ2-7; TRBD1 matches at 8 bases. The V gene end was trimmed by 2 bases and the J gene end by 1 base; junction bases not matched to a gene: 8. CDR1 is SGHDT, CDR2 YYEEEE, per germline. The CDR3 has 16 amino acids. CDR3 in DNA: TGTGCCAGCAGCTTCATTTGGACAGGGACTTCCTACGAGCAGTACTTC. Translated, it gives CASSFIWTGTSYEQYF.

V gene TRBV29-1 combines with J gene TRBJ2-7; a possible D gene is TRBD1 (6 bases). The germline V and J ends were trimmed by 6 bases and 9 bases, with 24 bases remaining between them. CDR1 and CDR2 from the germline V gene are SQVTM and ANQGSEA. The CDR3 extends over 14 amino acids. CDR3 coding DNA: TGCAGCGTCGTCCCCCGGGACACCTATTTGGCGCAGTACTTC. Translating gives CSVVPRDTYLAQYF.

The chain couples TRBV7-2 to TRBJ2-5; D is unclear. Trimming stripped 6 bases from V and 5 bases from J, with 7 bases between. The CDR3 consists of 11 residues. From germline, CDR1 is SGHTA and CDR2 FQGNSA. The CDR3 is CASRLMETQYF. The DNA of the CDR3 is TGTGCCAGCAGACTGATGGAGACCCAGTACTTC.

This chain uses TRBV10-3 with TRBJ1-6; weak D call: TRBD1 (5 bases). Trimming left V 8 bases short and J 10 bases short, with 15 bases between. Germline assignment: CDR1 ENHRY and CDR2 SYGVKD. This CDR3 has 13 residues. This CDR3 reads CAISVGRGSPLHF. The CDR3 nucleotides are TGTGCCATCTCAGTGGGGCGAGGCTCACCCCTCCACTTT.

This chain links TRBV5-4 with TRBJ1-1; the D gene is possibly TRBD1 (5 bases). Germline assignment: CDR1 SGHNT and CDR2 YYREEE (reference sequence). There are 16 residues in the CDR3. V lost 0 bases to trimming and J lost 3 bases, with 15 bases between them. This chain's CDR3 is CASSLGGLLGDTEAFF. The CDR3 nucleotides are TGTGCCAGCAGCTTGGGGGGCCTCCTTGGGGACACTGAAGCTTTCTTT.

The genes are TRBV27 and TRBJ2-5; 9 bases are shared with TRBD1. Germline V lookup: CDR1 MNHEY, CDR2 SMNVEV (reference sequence). The CDR3 spans 15 residues. Trimming removed 6 bases from V and 5 bases from J; junction bases left unmatched: 10. CDR3 DNA: TGTGCCAGCAGCCCAAAGACAGGGGGTGGCGAGACCCAGTACTTC. It is translated as CASSPKTGGGETQYF.

CDR3 in amino acids: CASSASLSGTEAFF. The CDR3 DNA follows: TGTGCCAGCAGTGCTTCCCTGAGTGGCACTGAAGCTTTCTTT. J is TRBJ1-1 and V is TRBV6-4; D gene uncertain. Trimming shortened V by 4 bases and J by 4 bases, and 13 bases separated the two germline ends. Germline CDR1 and CDR2: MRHNA and SNTAGT. This CDR3 has 14 residues.

The chain is built from TRBV18 and TRBJ2-2; 8 positions agree with TRBD2. The CDR3 loop spans 16 amino acids. CDR1 KGHSH and CDR2 LQKENI come from the germline V gene. V shed 5 bases and J 6 bases; nucleotides not matched to a gene: 11. CDR3 DNA: TGTGCCAGCTCATCCCGTAGCGGGACGAGGTCCGGGGAGCTGTTTTTT. Its protein is CASSSRSGTRSGELFF.

Written as DNA, the CDR3 is TGTGCCAGCAGAGTCAGATACATGAACACTGAAGCTTTCTTT. This encodes CASRVRYMNTEAFF. The chain joins TRBV28 to TRBJ1-1; D ambiguous. The CDR3 loop spans 14 amino acids. CDR1 MDHEN and CDR2 SYDVKM come from the germline V gene. Trimming removed 6 bases from V and 0 bases from J, with 11 bases in between.

The table lists this clone with a few counts. The chain couples TRBV7-3 to TRBJ1-1; D remains unclear. This CDR3 is 12 amino acids long. V lost 7 bases and J lost 5, with 11 bases in between. The V gene's germline CDR1 is SGHTA and CDR2 FQGTGA. The CDR3, as DNA: TGTGCCAGCAAAGGAGGGTTTACTGAAGCTTTCTTT. It yields the protein CASKGGFTEAFF.

A single count supports this clone. The chain uses TRBV19 and TRBJ2-6, with 7 bases fitting TRBD1. The CDR3 runs 16 residues. Germline V gives CDR1 LNHDA, CDR2 SQIVND (reference sequence). Trimming took 4 bases from V and 0 from J; bases not matched to a gene: 3. For the CDR3, the DNA is TGTGCCAGTAGTAGGGGACAGCTCTCTGGGGCCAACGTCCTGACTTTC. Residues: CASSRGQLSGANVLTF. Complete variable domain (other parts from reference TRBV19 and TRBJ2-6): DGGITQSPKYLFRKEGQNVTLSCEQNLNHDAMYWYRQDPGQGLRLIYYSQIVNDFQKGDIAEGYSVSREKKESFPLTVTSAQKNPTAFYLCASSRGQLSGANVLTFGAGSRLTVL.

V and J are TRBV5-1 and TRBJ2-7, with a weak D call TRBD2 (7 bases). The length of the CDR3 is 15 residues. From germline, CDR1 is SGHRS and CDR2 YFSETQ. With 0 bases removed from V and 2 bases from J, the gap between germline ends came to 12 bases. The chain's CDR3 is CASSLVGGAPYEQYF. The CDR3 bases are TGCGCCAGCAGCTTGGTAGGGGGGGCGCCCTACGAGCAGTACTTC.

The J gene is TRBJ2-6, the V gene TRBV27, with a possible D match to TRBD1 (5 bases). The V end was cut by 3 bases, the J end by 14 bases, with 17 bases between. The length of the CDR3 is 14 residues. Per germline, CDR1 MNHEY and CDR2 SMNVEV (reference sequence). The CDR3 coding sequence is TGTGCCAGCAGTTTCACAGGTCCGGATGGGATCCTGACTTTC. Translation: CASSFTGPDGILTF.

CDR3: CASGTGLTEAFF. The CDR3 coding sequence is TGTGCCAGCGGGACAGGGCTTACTGAAGCTTTCTTT. The chain has TRBV28 and TRBJ1-1; the match to TRBD1 covers 9 bases. Germline V gene lookup returns CDR1 MDHEN and CDR2 SYDVKM. V was pared by 8 bases and J by 5 bases, with 3 bases of the junction left unmatched. The CDR3 is 12 residues long.

This sequence joins TRBV10-1 and TRBJ1-2; 12 nucleotides match TRBD1. Germline assignment: CDR1 WNHNN and CDR2 SYGVQD (reference sequence). V shed 11 bases, J shed 4 bases, and the junction held 17 bases outside the gene matches. The CDR3 is 17 amino acids. The CDR3 nucleotides are TGCGCCGGCGATTTCCGGGACAGGGGGCGACGAGGCTATGGCTACACCTTC. Amino acids: CAGDFRDRGRRGYGYTF.

The J gene is TRBJ1-2, the V gene TRBV18, with 8 positions matching TRBD1. V lost 3 bases and J lost 2; bases outside the gene matches: 5. CDR3 length equals 15 residues. Germline CDR1 reads KGHSH; CDR2 reads LQKENI. CDR3: CASSPETGGNYGYTF. The CDR3 coding sequence is TGTGCCAGCTCACCGGAAACAGGGGGGAACTATGGCTACACCTTC.

The rearrangement joins TRBV6-5 to TRBJ1-2; TRBD1 matches at 7 bases. V was clipped by 7 bases and J by 1 base; unmatched bases: 6. CDR1 is MNHEY, CDR2 SVGAGI, per germline. CDR3 size: 14 residues. CDR3 region: CASINRGVNYGYTF. The DNA for the CDR3 is TGTGCCAGCATTAACAGGGGAGTTAACTATGGCTACACCTTC.

This clone came up once. The chain employs TRBV7-2 and TRBJ1-2, with a tentative D call TRBD1 (6 bases). This CDR3 comprises 16 residues. The ends were cut back, 2 bases at V and 4 bases at J, with 17 bases in the middle. From germline, CDR1 is SGHTA and CDR2 FQGNSA. CDR3 bases: TGTGCCAGCAGCTTATACGTTGGCAGGGGTAGCTATGGCTACACCTTC. It codes for CASSLYVGRGSYGYTF.

The count of this clone is one. The CDR3, as DNA: TGCGCCAGCAGCCCTGCAGCGGGACTAGCGGGCCAGAGCTCCTACAATGAGCAGTTCTTC. Its protein is CASSPAAGLAGQSSYNEQFF. The genes are TRBV4-3 and TRBJ2-1, with TRBD2 identical over 12 bases. The ends lost 4 bases at V and 0 bases at J; junction bases unmatched: 13. The CDR3 has 20 residues. Germline V lookup: CDR1 LGHNA, CDR2 YSLEER.

J is TRBJ2-3 and V is TRBV7-2; 14 bases align to TRBD2. This CDR3 has 16 residues. J gave up 8 bases and V 5 bases, and 9 bases lay outside the gene matches. CDR1 SGHTA and CDR2 FQGNSA come from the germline V gene. The CDR3 sequence: CASSPQGLAGEGTQYF. The CDR3 nucleotides read TGTGCCAGCAGCCCCCAGGGACTAGCGGGGGAGGGTACGCAGTATTTT.

The chain employs TRBV30 and TRBJ2-5; 8 bases are a match to TRBD1. V lost 5 bases and J lost 5; bases outside the gene matches: 7. The CDR3 extends over 13 amino acids. Germline V gives CDR1 GTSNPN, CDR2 SVGIG (reference sequence). CDR3 protein: CAWGAGGLETQYF. In nucleotides, the CDR3 is TGTGCCTGGGGAGCAGGGGGCTTGGAGACCCAGTACTTC.